This entry describes one T cell receptor (beta chain). Germline values: CDR1 SGHDT, CDR2 YYEEEE. The CDR3 length is 13 residues. Trimming took 0 bases from V and 4 from J, leaving 5 bases between them. This specimen comes from a study of blood T cell repertoires in COVID-19. Overall study: Specimens from acute and convalescent COVID-19 originated in the United States, Italy and Spain. PBMCs, B-cell-depleted T cells, or T cells were the source of the cDNA or gDNA that made up the material.

Original processing notes: The authors estimated nucleated cell counts from reference gene primer amplification. Profiling relied on immunoSEQ multiplex PCR, and the TCRdb table lists in-frame clones only, not all of them. For V, J and clone size, that table is used; D and trimming come from the DNA. The sample includes a few hundred thousand clones, around 90% of them seen just once. The specimen sequenced was peripheral blood. The chain has TRBV5-6 and TRBJ2-1; no reliable D call. The TCR sequence derives from a woman in her sixties or seventies with COVID-19, enrolled during active disease. As DNA, the CDR3 is TGTGCCAGCAGCTTGGGGCAGTACAATGAGCAGTTCTTC. It is translated as CASSLGQYNEQFF.